This TCR beta chain comes out of a study of blood T cell repertoires in COVID-19. Looking at the study overall: Samples representing acute and convalescent COVID-19 were sourced from the United States, Italy and Spain.

Clones were read by immunoSEQ multiplex PCR, and TCRdb kept only the in-frame ones, dropping some. This sample yields roughly 55,000 clones, of which around 87% are seen a single time; about 6.3% belongs to the top ten. Germline V CDR1 and CDR2: SGHVS, FNYEAQ. V was clipped by 5 bases and J by 1 base, with 11 bases between them. This CDR3 spans 14 amino acids. The sample was peripheral blood. The chain uses TRBV7-6 and TRBJ1-1; the D gene is possibly TRBD1 (6 bases). The TCR comes from a man in his fifties or sixties with active or convalescent COVID-19. CDR3 in DNA: TGTGCCAGCAGCATACAGGGATCGAACACTGAAGCTTTCTTT. Translated, it gives CASSIQGSNTEAFF.